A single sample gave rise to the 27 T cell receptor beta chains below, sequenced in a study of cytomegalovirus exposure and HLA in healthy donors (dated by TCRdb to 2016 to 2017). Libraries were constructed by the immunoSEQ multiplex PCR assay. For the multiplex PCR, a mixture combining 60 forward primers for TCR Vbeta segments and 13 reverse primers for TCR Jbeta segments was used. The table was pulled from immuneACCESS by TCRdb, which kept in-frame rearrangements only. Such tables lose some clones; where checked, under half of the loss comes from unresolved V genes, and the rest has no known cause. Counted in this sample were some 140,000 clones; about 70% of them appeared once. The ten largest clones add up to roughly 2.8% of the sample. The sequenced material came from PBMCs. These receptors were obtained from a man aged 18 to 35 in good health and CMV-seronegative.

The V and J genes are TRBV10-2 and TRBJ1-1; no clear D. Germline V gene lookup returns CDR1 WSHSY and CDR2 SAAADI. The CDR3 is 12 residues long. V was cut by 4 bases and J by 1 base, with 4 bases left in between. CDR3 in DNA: TGCGCCAGCAGTGCAGGGAACACTGAAGCTTTCTTT. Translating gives CASSAGNTEAFF.

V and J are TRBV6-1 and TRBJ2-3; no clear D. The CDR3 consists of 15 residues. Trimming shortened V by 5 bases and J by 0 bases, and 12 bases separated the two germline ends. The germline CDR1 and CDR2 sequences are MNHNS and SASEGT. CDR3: CASSPPAVSTDTQYF. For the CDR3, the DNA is TGTGCCAGCAGTCCCCCGGCGGTTAGCACAGATACGCAGTATTTT.

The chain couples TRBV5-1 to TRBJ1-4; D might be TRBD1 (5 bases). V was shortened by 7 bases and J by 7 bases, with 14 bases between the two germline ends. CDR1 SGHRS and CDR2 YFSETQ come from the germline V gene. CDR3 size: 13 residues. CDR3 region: CASSTGVGEKLFF. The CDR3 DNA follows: TGCGCCAGCTCAACGGGGGTAGGTGAAAAACTGTTTTTT.

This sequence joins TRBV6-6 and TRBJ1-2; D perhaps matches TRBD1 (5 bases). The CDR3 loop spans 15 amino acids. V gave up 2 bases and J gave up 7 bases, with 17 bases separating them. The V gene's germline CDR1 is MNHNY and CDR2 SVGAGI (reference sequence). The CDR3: CASSYGQGGGSGYTF. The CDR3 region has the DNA TGTGCCAGCAGTTACGGCCAGGGAGGCGGGAGTGGCTACACCTTC.

The CDR3 DNA reads as TGCGCCAGCAGCGTTACTAGCGGGGTTGAGACCCAGTACTTC. Protein product: CASSVTSGVETQYF. The J gene is TRBJ2-5, the V gene TRBV5-1; 10 nucleotides agree with TRBD2. The CDR3 is made up of 14 amino acids. CDR1 and CDR2 from the germline V gene are SGHRS and YFSETQ. J lost 5 bases, V lost 4 bases, and 5 bases had no gene match. Drawing the rest from reference TRBV5-1 and TRBJ2-5, the complete variable domain is KAGVTQTPRYLIKTRGQQVTLSCSPISGHRSVSWYQQTPGQGLQFLFEYFSETQRNKGNFPGRFSGRQFSNSRSEMNVSTLELGDSALYLCASSVTSGVETQYFGPGTRLLVL.

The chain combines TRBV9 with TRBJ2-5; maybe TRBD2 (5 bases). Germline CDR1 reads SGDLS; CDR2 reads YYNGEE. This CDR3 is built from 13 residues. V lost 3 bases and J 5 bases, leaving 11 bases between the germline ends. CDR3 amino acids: CASSAIPGETQYF. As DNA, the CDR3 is TGTGCCAGCAGCGCTATCCCGGGGGAGACCCAGTACTTC.

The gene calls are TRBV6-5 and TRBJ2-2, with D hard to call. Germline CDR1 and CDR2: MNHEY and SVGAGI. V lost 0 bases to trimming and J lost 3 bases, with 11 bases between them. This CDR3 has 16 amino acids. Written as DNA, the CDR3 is TGTGCCAGCAGTTACTCGTATAGAGGCGACACCGGGGAGCTGTTTTTT. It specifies CASSYSYRGDTGELFF.

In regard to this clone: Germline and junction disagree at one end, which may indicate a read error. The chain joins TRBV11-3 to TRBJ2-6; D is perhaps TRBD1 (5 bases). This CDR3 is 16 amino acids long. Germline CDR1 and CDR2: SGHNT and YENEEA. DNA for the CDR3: TGTGCCAGCAGCTCCACTCGTACAGGACCATCCAACGGCCTGACTTTC. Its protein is CASSSTRTGPSNGLTF.

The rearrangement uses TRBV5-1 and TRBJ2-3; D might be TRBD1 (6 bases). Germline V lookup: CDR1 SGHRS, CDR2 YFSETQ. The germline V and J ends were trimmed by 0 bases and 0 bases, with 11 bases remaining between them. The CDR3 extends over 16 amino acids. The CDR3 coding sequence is TGCGCCAGCAGCTTGGCTGTCAGGGGTAGCACAGATACGCAGTATTTT. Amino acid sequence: CASSLAVRGSTDTQYF.

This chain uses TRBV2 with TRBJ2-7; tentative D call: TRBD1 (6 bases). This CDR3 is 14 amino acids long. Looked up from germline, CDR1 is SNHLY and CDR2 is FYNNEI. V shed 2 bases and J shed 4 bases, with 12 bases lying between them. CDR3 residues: CASSEQGKSYEQYV. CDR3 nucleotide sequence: TGTGCCAGCAGTGAACAGGGGAAAAGTTACGAGCAGTACGTC.

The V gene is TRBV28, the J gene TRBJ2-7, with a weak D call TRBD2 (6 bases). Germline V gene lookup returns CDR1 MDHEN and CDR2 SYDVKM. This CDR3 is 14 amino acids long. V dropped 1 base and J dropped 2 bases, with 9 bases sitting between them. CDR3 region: CASSLLGRTYEQYV. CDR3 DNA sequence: TGTGCCAGCAGTTTATTGGGGAGGACCTACGAGCAGTACGTC.

CDR3 bases: TGTGCCAGTACTCCCCCCCGGTCGGAGCGGGGGGGGGAGCAGTTCTTC. Translating it yields CASTPPRSERGGEQFF. This chain uses TRBV19 with TRBJ2-1, with TRBD2 matching 10 bases. The germline gives CDR1 LNHDA, CDR2 SQIVND (reference sequence). Trimming removed 7 bases from V and 10 bases from J; junction bases left unmatched: 16. This CDR3 comprises 16 residues.

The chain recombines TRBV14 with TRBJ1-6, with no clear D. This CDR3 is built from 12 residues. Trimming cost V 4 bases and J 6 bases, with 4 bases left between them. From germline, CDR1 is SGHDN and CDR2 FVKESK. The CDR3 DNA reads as TGTGCCAGCAGCCTCAGTAATTCACCCCTCCACTTT. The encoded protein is CASSLSNSPLHF.

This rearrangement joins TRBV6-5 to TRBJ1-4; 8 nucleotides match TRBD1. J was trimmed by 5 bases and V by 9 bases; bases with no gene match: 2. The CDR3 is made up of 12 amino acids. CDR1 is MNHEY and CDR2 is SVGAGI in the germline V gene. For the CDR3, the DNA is TGTGCCAGTGGACAGGGAAATGAAAAACTGTTTTTT. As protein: CASGQGNEKLFF.

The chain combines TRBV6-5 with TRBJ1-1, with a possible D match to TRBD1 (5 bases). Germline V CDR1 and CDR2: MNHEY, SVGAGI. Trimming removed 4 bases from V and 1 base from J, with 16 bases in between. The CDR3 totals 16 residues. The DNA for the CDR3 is TGTGCCAGCAGTTGGGGGGGACTGTTTGGGAACACTGAAGCTTTCTTT. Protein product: CASSWGGLFGNTEAFF.

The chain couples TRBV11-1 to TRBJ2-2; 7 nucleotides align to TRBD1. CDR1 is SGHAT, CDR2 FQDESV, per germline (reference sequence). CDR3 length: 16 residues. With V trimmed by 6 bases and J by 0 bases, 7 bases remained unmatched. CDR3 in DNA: TGTGCCAGCAGGCGCGCCGGGACAGCGAACACCGGGGAGCTGTTTTTT. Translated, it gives CASRRAGTANTGELFF.

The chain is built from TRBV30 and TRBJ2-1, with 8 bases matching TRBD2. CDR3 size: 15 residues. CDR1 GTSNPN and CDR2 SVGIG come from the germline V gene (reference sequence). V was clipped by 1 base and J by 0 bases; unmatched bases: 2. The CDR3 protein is CAWSERGSSYNEQFF. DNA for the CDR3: TGTGCCTGGAGTGAGCGGGGGAGCTCCTACAATGAGCAGTTCTTC. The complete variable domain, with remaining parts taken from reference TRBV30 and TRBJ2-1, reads SQTIHQWPATLVQPVGSPLSLECTVEGTSNPNLYWYRQAAGRGLQLLFYSVGIGQISSEVPQNLSASRPQDRQFILSSKKLLLSDSGFYLCAWSERGSSYNEQFFGPGTRLTVL.

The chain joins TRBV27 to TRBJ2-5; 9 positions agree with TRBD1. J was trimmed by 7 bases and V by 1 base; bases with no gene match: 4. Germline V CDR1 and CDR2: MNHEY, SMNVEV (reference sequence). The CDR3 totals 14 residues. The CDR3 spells CASSLFRQGGTQYF. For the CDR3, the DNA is TGTGCCAGCAGTTTATTTCGACAGGGGGGGACCCAGTACTTC.

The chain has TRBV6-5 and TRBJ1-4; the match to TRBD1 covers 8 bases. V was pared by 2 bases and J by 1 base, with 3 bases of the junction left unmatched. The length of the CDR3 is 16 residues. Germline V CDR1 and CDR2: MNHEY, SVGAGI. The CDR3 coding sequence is TGTGCCAGCAGTTACGGACAGGGTGGAACTAATGAAAAACTGTTTTTT. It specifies CASSYGQGGTNEKLFF.

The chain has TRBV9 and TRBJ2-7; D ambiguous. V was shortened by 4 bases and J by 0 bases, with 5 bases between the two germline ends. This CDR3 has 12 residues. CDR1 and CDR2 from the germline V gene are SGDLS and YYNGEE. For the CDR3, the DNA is TGTGCCAGCAGCTCTCTCTCCTACGAGCAGTACTTC. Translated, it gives CASSSLSYEQYF.

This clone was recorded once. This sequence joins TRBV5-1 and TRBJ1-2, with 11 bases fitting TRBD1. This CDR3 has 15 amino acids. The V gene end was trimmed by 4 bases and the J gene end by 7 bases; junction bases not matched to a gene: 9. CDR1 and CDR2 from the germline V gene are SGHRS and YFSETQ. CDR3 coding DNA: TGCGCCAGCAGCCCGGAGGGGACAGGGGGTCGTGGCTACACCTTC. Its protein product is CASSPEGTGGRGYTF.

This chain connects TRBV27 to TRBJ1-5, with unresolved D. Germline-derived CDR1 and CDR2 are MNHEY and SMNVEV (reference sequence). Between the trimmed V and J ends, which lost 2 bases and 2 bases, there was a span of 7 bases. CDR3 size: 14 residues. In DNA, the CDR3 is TGTGCCAGCAGTTTACGACATGGCAATCAGCCCCAGCATTTT. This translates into CASSLRHGNQPQHF.

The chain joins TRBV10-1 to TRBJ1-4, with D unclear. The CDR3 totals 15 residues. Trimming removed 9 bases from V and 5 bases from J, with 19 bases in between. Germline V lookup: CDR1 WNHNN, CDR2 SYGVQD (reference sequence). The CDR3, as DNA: TGCGCCAGGACTGGGTTAGGGAGCCTGAATGAAAAACTGTTTTTT. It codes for CARTGLGSLNEKLFF.

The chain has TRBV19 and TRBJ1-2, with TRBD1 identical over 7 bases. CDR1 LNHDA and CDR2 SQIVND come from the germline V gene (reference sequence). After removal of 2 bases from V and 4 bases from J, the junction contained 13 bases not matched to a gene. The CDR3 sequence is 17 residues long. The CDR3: CASSISSPRQGVYGYTF. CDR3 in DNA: TGTGCCAGTAGTATATCAAGCCCGAGACAGGGTGTCTATGGCTACACCTTC. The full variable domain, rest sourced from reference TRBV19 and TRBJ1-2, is DGGITQSPKYLFRKEGQNVTLSCEQNLNHDAMYWYRQDPGQGLRLIYYSQIVNDFQKGDIAEGYSVSREKKESFPLTVTSAQKNPTAFYLCASSISSPRQGVYGYTFGSGTRLTVV.

CDR3 in amino acids: CASSYSVSGTYEQYF. CDR3 in DNA: TGTGCCAGCAGTTACTCTGTGAGCGGTACCTACGAGCAGTACTTC. This sequence joins TRBV6-5 and TRBJ2-7, with D maybe TRBD2 (5 bases). The germline V and J ends were trimmed by 0 bases and 2 bases, with 11 bases remaining between them. Germline loops: CDR1 MNHEY, CDR2 SVGAGI. This CDR3 is 15 amino acids long.

The CDR3 region is CASSYSINTNYGYTF. DNA of the CDR3: TGTGCCAGCAGTTACTCGATTAACACGAACTATGGCTACACCTTC. The chain is built from TRBV6-5 and TRBJ1-2; D is uncertain. The CDR3 runs to 15 residues. Germline values: CDR1 MNHEY, CDR2 SVGAGI. Trimming cost V 0 bases and J 2 bases, with 10 bases left between them.

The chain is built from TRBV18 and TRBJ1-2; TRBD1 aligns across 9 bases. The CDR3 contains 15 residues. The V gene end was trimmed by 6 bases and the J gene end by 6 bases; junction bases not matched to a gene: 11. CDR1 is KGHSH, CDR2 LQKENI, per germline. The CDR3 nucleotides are TGTGCCAGCTCTCCCCCCGGGACAGGGTCAGATGGCTACACCTTC. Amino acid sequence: CASSPPGTGSDGYTF.